This TCR beta chain comes out of a study of beta chain features in type 1 diabetes. This clone was counted only a few times. The antigen is unknown. The V end lost 3 bases, the J end lost 5 bases, and 5 bases lay between the germline ends. Germline assignment: CDR1 MDHEN and CDR2 SYDVKM. The CDR3 spans 11 residues. Whole-study results and caveats: Researchers could not determine here whether HLA type influences TCRB rearrangement. In all four CD4+ subsets, TCRB CDR3 length was significantly, moderately reduced in type 1 diabetes.

Of the isolated RNA, all was reverse transcribed, and so the sequenced material was expressed TCRB transcripts. The repertoire was sequenced with immunoSEQ multiplex PCR; TCRdb's copy has only in-frame clones and lacks some. The sample records about 53,000 clones, around 50% being singletons. The chain links TRBV28 to TRBJ2-7; perhaps TRBD2 as D (5 bases). Sequences were obtained from Tregs from blood. The sequence came from a woman in her 40s with type 1 diabetes. This CDR3 is CASSLRDEQYF. CDR3 DNA sequence: TGTGCCAGCAGTTTGCGGGACGAGCAGTACTTC.